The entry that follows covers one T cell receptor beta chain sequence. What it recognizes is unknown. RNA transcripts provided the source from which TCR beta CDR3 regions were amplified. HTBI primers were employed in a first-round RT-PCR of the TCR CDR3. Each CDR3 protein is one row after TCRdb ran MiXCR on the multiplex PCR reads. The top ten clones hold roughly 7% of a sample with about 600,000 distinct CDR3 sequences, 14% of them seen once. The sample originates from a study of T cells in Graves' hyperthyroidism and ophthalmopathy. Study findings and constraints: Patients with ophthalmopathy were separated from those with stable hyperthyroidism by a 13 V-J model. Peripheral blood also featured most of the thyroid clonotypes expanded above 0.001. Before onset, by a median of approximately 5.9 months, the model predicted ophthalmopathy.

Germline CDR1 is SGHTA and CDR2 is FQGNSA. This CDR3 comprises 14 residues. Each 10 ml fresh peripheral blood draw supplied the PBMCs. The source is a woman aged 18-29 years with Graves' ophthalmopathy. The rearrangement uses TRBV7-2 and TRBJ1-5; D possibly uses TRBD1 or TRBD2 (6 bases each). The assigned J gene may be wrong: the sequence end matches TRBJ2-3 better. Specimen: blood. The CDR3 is CASSLGRGNQPQYF. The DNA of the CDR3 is TGTGCCAGCAGCTTAGGGAGGGGGAATCAGCCCCAGTATTTT.